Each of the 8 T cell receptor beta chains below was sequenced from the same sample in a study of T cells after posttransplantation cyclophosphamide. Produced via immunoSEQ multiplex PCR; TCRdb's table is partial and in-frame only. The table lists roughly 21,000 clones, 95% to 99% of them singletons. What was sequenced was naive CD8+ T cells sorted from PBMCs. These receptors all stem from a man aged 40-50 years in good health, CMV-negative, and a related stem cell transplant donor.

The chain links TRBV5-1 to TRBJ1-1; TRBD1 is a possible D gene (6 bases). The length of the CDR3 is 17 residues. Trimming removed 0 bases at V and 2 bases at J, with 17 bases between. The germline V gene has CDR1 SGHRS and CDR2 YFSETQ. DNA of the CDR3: TGCGCCAGCAGCTTGGCCGGAAACAGGGTGATCAACACTGAAGCTTTCTTT. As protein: CASSLAGNRVINTEAFF.

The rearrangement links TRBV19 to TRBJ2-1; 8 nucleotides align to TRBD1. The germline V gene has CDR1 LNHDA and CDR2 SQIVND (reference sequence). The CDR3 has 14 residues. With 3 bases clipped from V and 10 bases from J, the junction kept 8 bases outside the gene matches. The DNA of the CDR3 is TGTGCCAGTAGTATCTGGGACAGGACTGAGGAGCAGTTCTTC. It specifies CASSIWDRTEEQFF.

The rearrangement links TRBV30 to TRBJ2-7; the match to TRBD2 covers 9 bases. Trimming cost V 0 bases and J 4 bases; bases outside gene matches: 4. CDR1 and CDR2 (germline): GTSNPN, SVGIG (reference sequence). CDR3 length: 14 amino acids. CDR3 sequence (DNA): TGTGCCTGGAGTGTGGATCTAGCGGGGTACGAGCAGTACTTC. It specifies CAWSVDLAGYEQYF.

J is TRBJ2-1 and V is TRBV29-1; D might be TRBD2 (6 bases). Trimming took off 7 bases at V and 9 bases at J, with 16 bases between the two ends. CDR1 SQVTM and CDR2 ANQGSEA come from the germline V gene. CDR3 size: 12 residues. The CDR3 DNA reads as TGCAGCGCCCCCTGGGGGGAGACTGAGCAGTTCTTC. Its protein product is CSAPWGETEQFF.

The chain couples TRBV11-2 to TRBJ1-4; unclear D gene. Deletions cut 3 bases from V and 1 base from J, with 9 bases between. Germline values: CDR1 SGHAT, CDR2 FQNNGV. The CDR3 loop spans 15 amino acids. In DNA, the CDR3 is TGTGCCAGCAGCTTTCGGGGTGTAACTAATGAAAAACTGTTTTTT. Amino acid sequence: CASSFRGVTNEKLFF.

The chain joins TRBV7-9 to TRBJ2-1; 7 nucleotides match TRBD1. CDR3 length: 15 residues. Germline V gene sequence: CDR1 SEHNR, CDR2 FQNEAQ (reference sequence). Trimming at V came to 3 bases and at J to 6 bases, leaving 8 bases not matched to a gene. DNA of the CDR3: TGTGCCAGCAGCTTTTCGACAGGGATTCGCAATGAGCAGTTCTTC. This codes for CASSFSTGIRNEQFF.

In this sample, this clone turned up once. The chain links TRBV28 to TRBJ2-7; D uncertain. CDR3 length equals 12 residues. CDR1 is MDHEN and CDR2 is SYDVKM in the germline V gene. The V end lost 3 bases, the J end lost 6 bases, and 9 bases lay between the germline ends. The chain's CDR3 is CASSLANGEQYF. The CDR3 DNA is TGTGCCAGCAGTTTGGCCAATGGCGAGCAGTACTTC.

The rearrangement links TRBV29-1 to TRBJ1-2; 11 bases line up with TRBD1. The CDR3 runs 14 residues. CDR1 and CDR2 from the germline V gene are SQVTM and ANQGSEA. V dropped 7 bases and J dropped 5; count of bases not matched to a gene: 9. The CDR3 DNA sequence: TGCAGCGCAGACAGCCGGGACAGGGGGTATGGCTACACCTTC. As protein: CSADSRDRGYGYTF.